The source of this T cell receptor beta chain is a study of blood T cell repertoires in COVID-19. Study in general: Samples taken during acute and convalescent COVID-19 were collected in the United States, Italy and Spain. The cDNA or gDNA used as material had been derived from T cells, B-cell-depleted T cells, or PBMCs.

Per the study methods: Amplifying reference gene primers gave estimates of nucleated cell counts. TCRdb's table, derived via immunoSEQ multiplex PCR, lists solely in-frame clones and lacks some. V, J and clone size were drawn from that table, and D and trimming were deduced from the DNA. The table includes tens of thousands of clones, 80% to 90% detected once. The V and J ends lost 4 bases and 4 bases, in that order; junction bases with no gene match: 5. The V gene's germline CDR1 is MNHEY and CDR2 SVGAGI. There are 15 residues in the CDR3. This rearrangement joins TRBV6-5 to TRBJ1-2, with 11 positions matching TRBD1. Source material: peripheral blood. The clonotype originates from a woman aged 60-75 years with acute or convalescent COVID-19. The CDR3 bases are TGTGCCAGCAGTTCGCGGACAGGGGGCATCTATGGCTACACCTTC. Its translation: CASSSRTGGIYGYTF.